The clone carrying this T cell receptor beta chain came up a few times. The ends were cut back, 5 bases at V and 2 bases at J, with 13 bases in the middle. The CDR3 consists of 15 residues. CDR1 and CDR2 from the germline V gene are LNHDA and SQIVND (reference sequence). The sample is drawn from a study of T cells in Graves' hyperthyroidism and ophthalmopathy. From RNA transcripts, TCR beta CDR3 regions were amplified. In the first-round RT-PCR of the TCR CDR3, the HTBI primer set was used. TCRdb used MiXCR to reprocess the multiplex PCR reads, holding one entry per CDR3 protein. The data show some 700,000 distinct CDR3 sequences, with around 16% seen just once and about 14% held by the top ten.

The sequenced sample was blood. The chain is built from TRBV19 and TRBJ1-5, with unresolved D. The clonotype comes from a man between 50 and 59 years old with Graves' hyperthyroidism. CDR3 sequence reads: CASSVDGGGNQPQHF. In DNA, the CDR3 is TGTGCCAGTAGTGTGGACGGTGGGGGCAATCAGCCCCAGCATTTT.